This T cell receptor beta chain was documented in a study of OX40 agonist ivuxolimab in advanced cancers. At the level of the study: Past anti-PD-1, anti-PD-L1 or anti-CTLA-4 therapy was accepted, and roughly 40% had received some.

Produced via immunoSEQ multiplex PCR; TCRdb's table is partial and in-frame only. The sample consists of 91,000 or so clones, under 90% of them appearing once. The CDR3 sequence is 13 residues long. Germline V gene data show CDR1 as SNHLY and CDR2 as FYNNEI. Deletions cut 7 bases from V and 6 bases from J, with 13 bases between. Autoimmune disease history or systemic immunosuppression excluded patients. Blood sampling was done at baseline, cycle 4 day 1, and cycle 7 day 1. This receptor was obtained from an adult with an advanced solid tumor such as melanoma, head and neck, liver or kidney cancer. The rearrangement joins TRBV2 to TRBJ1-5; tentative D call: TRBD1 (5 bases). The specimen comprised CD4+ or CD8+ T cells sorted from blood, sampled in a trial of the OX40 agonist ivuxolimab. DNA for the CDR3: TGTGCCAGCAATCCGGGGGGTGGTCAGCCCCAGCATTTT. It specifies CASNPGGGQPQHF.